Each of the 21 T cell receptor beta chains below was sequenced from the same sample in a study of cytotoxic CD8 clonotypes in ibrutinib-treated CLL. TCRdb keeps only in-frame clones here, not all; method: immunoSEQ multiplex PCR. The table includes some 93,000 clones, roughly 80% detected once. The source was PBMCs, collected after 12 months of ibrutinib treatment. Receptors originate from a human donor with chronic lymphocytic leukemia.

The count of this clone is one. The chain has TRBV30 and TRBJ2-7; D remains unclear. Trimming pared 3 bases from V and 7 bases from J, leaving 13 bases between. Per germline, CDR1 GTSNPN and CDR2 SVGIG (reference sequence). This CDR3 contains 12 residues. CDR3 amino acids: CAWSKGYVEQYF. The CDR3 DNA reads TGTGCCTGGAGCAAGGGTTACGTGGAGCAGTACTTC.

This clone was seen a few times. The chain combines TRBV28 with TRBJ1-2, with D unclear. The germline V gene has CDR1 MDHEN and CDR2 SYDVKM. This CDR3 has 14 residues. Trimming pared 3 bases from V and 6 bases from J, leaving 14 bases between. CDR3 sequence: CASSLGRSRDGYTF. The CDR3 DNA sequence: TGTGCCAGCAGTTTGGGCAGATCTAGGGATGGCTACACCTTC.

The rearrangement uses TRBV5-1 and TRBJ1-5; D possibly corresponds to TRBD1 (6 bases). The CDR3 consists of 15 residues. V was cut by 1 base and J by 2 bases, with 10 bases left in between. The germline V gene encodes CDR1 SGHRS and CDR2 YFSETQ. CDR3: CASSLSGAGNQPQHF. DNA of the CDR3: TGCGCCAGCAGCTTGTCGGGGGCTGGCAATCAGCCCCAGCATTTT.

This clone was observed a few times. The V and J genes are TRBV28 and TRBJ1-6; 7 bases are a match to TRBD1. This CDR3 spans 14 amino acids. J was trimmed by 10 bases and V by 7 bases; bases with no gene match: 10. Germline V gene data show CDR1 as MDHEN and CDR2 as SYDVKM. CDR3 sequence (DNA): TGTGCCAGCACTCCCGGGGACAGAGAGTCACCCCTCCACTTT. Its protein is CASTPGDRESPLHF.

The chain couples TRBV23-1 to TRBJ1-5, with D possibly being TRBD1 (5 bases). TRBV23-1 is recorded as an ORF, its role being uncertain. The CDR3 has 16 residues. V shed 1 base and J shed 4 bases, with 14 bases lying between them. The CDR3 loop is CASSQYPGTGNQPQHF. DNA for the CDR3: TGCGCCAGCAGTCAATATCCCGGGACGGGGAATCAGCCCCAGCATTTT.

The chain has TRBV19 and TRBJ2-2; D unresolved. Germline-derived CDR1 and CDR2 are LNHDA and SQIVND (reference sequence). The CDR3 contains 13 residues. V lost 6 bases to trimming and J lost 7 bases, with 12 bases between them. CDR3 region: CASSQGWDGELFF. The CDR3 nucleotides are TGTGCCAGTAGCCAAGGGTGGGACGGGGAGCTGTTTTTT.

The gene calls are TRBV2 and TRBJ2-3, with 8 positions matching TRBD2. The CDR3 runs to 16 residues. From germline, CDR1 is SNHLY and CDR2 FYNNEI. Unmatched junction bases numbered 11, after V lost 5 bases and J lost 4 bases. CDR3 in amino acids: CASSSRGGESSDTQYF. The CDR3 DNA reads TGTGCCAGCAGTTCTCGGGGGGGGGAATCGTCAGATACGCAGTATTTT.

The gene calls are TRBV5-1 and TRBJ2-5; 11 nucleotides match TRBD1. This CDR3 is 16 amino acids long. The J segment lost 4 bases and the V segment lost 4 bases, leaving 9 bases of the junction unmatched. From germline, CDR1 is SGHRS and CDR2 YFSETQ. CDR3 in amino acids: CASSPQPGQGGETQYF. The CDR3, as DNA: TGCGCCAGCAGCCCTCAACCGGGACAGGGGGGAGAGACCCAGTACTTC.

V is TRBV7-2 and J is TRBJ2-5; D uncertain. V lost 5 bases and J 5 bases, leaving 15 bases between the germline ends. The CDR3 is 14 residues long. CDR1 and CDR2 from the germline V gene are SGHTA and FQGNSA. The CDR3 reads CASSLNIYGETQYF. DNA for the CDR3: TGTGCCAGCAGCCTGAATATATATGGGGAGACCCAGTACTTC. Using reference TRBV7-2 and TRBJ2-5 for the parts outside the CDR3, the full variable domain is GAGVSQSPSNKVTEKGKDVELRCDPISGHTALYWYRQSLGQGLEFLIYFQGNSAPDKSGLPSDRFSAERTGGSVSTLTIQRTQQEDSAVYLCASSLNIYGETQYFGPGTRLLVL.

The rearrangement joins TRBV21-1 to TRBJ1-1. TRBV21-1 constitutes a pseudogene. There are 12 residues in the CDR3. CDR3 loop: CASSTYRGEAFF. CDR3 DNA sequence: TGTGCCAGCAGCACCTACCGGGGTGAAGCTTTCTTT.

The CDR3 here is CASGDRYTDTQYF. In DNA form, the CDR3 reads TGTGCCAGTGGGGACCGTTACACAGATACGCAGTATTTT. The rearrangement links TRBV9 to TRBJ2-3; D assignment may be TRBD1 or TRBD2 (5 bases each). The CDR3 is made up of 13 amino acids. Per germline, CDR1 SGDLS and CDR2 YYNGEE. Trimming shortened V by 8 bases and J by 2 bases, and 12 bases separated the two germline ends. Combining the CDR3 with reference TRBV9 and TRBJ2-3 gives the whole variable domain DSGVTQTPKHLITATGQRVTLRCSPRSGDLSVYWYQQSLDQGLQFLIQYYNGEERAKGNILERFSAQQFPDLHSELNLSSLELGDSALYFCASGDRYTDTQYFGPGTRLTVL.

In DNA, the CDR3 is TGTGCCAGCAGTGTTGCTTGGGTCTACAATGAGCAGTTCTTC. It yields the protein CASSVAWVYNEQFF. This rearrangement joins TRBV6-1 to TRBJ2-1; D is uncertain. The CDR3 runs to 14 residues. Germline V lookup: CDR1 MNHNS, CDR2 SASEGT. V was cut by 4 bases and J by 3 bases, with 10 bases left in between.

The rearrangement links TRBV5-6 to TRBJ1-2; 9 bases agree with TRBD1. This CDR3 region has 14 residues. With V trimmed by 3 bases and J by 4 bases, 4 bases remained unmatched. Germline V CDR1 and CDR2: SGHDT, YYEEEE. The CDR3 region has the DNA TGTGCCAGCAGCTCGGACAGGGGCCTCTATGGCTACACCTTC. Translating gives CASSSDRGLYGYTF.

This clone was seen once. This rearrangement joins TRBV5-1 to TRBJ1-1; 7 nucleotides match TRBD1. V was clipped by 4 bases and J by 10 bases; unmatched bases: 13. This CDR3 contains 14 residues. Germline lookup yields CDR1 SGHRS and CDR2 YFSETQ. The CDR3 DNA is TGCGCCAGCAGCATAGACAGGGTAACGGGTGTAGCTTTCTTT. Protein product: CASSIDRVTGVAFF.

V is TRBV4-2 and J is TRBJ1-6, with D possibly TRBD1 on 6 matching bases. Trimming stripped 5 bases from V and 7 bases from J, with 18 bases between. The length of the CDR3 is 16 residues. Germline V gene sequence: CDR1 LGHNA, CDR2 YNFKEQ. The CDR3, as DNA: TGTGCCAGCAGCACAGGACAGAATCAAGGGAATTCACCCCTCCACTTT. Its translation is CASSTGQNQGNSPLHF.

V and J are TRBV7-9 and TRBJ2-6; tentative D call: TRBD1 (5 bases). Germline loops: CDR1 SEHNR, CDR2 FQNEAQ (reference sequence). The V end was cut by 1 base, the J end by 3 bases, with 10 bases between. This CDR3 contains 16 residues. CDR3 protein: CASSLGQGLGANVLTF. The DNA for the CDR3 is TGTGCCAGCAGCTTAGGCCAGGGCCTTGGGGCCAACGTCCTGACTTTC.

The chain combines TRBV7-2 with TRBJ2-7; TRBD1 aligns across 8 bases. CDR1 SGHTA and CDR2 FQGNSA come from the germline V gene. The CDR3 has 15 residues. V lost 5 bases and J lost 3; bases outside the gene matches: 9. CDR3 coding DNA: TGTGCCAGCAGCCGAAACGGACAGGGTATCTACGAGCAGTACTTC. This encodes CASSRNGQGIYEQYF. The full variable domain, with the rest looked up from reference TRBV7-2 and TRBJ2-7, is GAGVSQSPSNKVTEKGKDVELRCDPISGHTALYWYRQSLGQGLEFLIYFQGNSAPDKSGLPSDRFSAERTGGSVSTLTIQRTQQEDSAVYLCASSRNGQGIYEQYFGPGTRLTVT.

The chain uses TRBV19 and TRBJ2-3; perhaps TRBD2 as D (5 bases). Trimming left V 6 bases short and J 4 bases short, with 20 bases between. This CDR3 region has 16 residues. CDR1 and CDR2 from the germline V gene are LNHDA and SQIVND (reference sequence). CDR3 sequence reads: CASSPQAGGPPDTQYF. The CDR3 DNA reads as TGTGCCAGTAGCCCCCAGGCGGGCGGGCCCCCAGATACGCAGTATTTT.

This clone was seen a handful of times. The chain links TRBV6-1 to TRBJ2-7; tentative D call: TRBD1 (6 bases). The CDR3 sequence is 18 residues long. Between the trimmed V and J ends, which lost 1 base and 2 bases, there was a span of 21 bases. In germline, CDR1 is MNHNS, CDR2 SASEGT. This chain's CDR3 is CASSEVWGRQDLTYEQYF. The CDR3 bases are TGTGCCAGCAGTGAAGTTTGGGGGCGGCAGGACTTGACCTACGAGCAGTACTTC.

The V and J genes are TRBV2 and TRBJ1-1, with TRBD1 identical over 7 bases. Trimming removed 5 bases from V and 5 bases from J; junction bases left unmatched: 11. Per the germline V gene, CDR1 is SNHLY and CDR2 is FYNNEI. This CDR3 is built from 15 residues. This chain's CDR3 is CASSQARGFRTEAFF. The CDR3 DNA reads TGTGCCAGCAGTCAGGCCAGGGGGTTTAGAACTGAAGCTTTCTTT.

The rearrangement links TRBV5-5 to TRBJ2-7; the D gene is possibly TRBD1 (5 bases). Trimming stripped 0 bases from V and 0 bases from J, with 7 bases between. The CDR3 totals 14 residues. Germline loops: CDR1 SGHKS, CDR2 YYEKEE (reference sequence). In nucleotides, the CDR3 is TGTGCCAGCAGCTTGGGACAGAACTCCTACGAGCAGTACTTC. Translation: CASSLGQNSYEQYF.